This T cell receptor (beta chain) originates from a study of blood T cell repertoires in COVID-19. Assay used: immunoSEQ multiplex PCR; TCRdb lists only in-frame clones, some missing. Found here are about 380,000 clones, approximately 80% of them singletons; the top ten hold around 1.1%. The CDR3 is 17 residues long. Trimming shortened V by 2 bases and J by 1 base, and 16 bases separated the two germline ends. Looked up from germline, CDR1 is SGHKS and CDR2 is YYEKEE (reference sequence). This chain joins TRBV5-5 and TRBJ1-3; D gene uncertain. The sample was peripheral blood. The sequence derives from a human donor with acute or convalescent COVID-19. The donor label of this sample is uncertain. This chain's CDR3 is CASSFRQMGSSGNTIYF. CDR3 in DNA: TGTGCCAGCAGCTTTAGGCAGATGGGGAGTTCTGGAAACACCATATATTTT.